This T cell receptor (beta chain) was captured by sequencing in a study of breast tumors, draining lymph nodes, adjacent tissues. General observations from the study: That most tumor T cells come from lymph nodes remained unproven. The data were judged consistent with most tumor T cells coming from lymph node and expanding in tumor.

Each CDR3 protein gets one entry after TCRdb re-called the multiplex PCR reads with MiXCR. The sample lists hundreds of thousands of distinct CDR3 sequences, approximately 31% seen once, with around 1.4% in the top ten. The length of the CDR3 is 15 residues. Per the germline V gene, CDR1 is SGDLS and CDR2 is YYNGEE. Samples came from axillary lymph nodes draining the breast cancer. This clonotype was detected once. The antigen remains unidentified. A much larger clone differs by one base, so this may be a read error. The source material was axillary lymph node tissue. This receptor was obtained from a female donor with breast cancer. Some clones in this sample may be carry-over from other donors' samples. The rearrangement links TRBV9 to TRBJ2-5, with D hard to call. The CDR3 is CASSAAPALGETPYF. DNA for the CDR3: TGTGCCAGCAGCGCGGCCCCGGCCTTAGGAGAGACCCCGTACTTC.